The clone carrying this T cell receptor (beta chain) was counted ten times or more. Antigen specificity is unknown. A junction boundary mismatches the germline segment, possibly from a read error. Unique molecular identifiers were incorporated into the prepared TCRbeta library. TCRdb called the PCR reads again in MiXCR, with one record for every CDR3 protein. The sample has 450,000 to 600,000 distinct CDR3 sequences, 8% to 11% seen once; the top ten hold about 2%. Germline CDR1 is SSHAT and CDR2 is FNYEAQ (reference sequence). This CDR3 is 18 amino acids long. The sample comes from a study of T-cell reconstitution after alpha-beta-depleted transplantation in children. Notes on the study in general: There were reportedly several hundred expanded graft clones from which alpha-beta T cells came about two months after transplant. When one year had passed after transplant, most T-cell counts and diversity came from newly produced T cells.

The origin of this receptor is a child aged 2 to 10 with inherited bone marrow failure, due to receive a stem cell transplant. This material consisted of PBMCs, taken before TCRalphabeta/CD19-depleted stem cell transplant. The chain recombines TRBV7-7 with TRBJ2-1; TRBD2 agrees at 10 bases. CDR3 region: CASSPGASGSGSYNEQFF. For the CDR3, the DNA is TGTGCTAGCAGCCCTGGGGCTAGCGGGAGTGGGTCCTACAATGAGCAGTTCTTC.